The source of this T cell receptor (beta chain) is a study of tumor and adjacent non-tumor tissue in lung cancer. Study-wide results and limits: Tumor tissue had significantly higher TCR diversity than normal lung.

In germline, CDR1 is SGHTS, CDR2 YDEGEE. Trimming took 0 bases from V and 1 from J, leaving 5 bases between them. This CDR3 has 14 residues. To note about this clonotype: Antigen unknown.

The library came from three nested PCR rounds adapted from ARM-PCR protocols. TCRdb itself ran the multiplex PCR reads through MiXCR, one entry per CDR3 protein. Of tens of thousands of distinct CDR3 sequences listed, roughly 60% are singletons. This sample's RNA came from whole unsorted tissue. The normal lung tissue was taken more than 3 cm from the tumor edge. The chain carries TRBV5-8 and TRBJ2-1; D not resolved. The receptor was derived from a woman in her 40s with non-small cell lung cancer. Input material: distant non-tumor lung tissue. Here the CDR3 reads CASSLGPSYNEQFF. The DNA for the CDR3 is TGTGCCAGCAGCTTGGGACCGTCCTACAATGAGCAGTTCTTC. Combining the CDR3 with reference TRBV5-8 and TRBJ2-1 gives the whole variable domain EAGVTQSPTHLIKTRGQQATLRCSPISGHTSVYWYQQALGLGLQFLLWYDEGEERNRGNFPPRFSGRQFPNYSSELNVNALELEDSALYLCASSLGPSYNEQFFGPGTRLTVL.